This passage covers 5 T cell receptor beta chains from one sample sequenced in a study of cytotoxic CD8 clonotypes in ibrutinib-treated CLL. Repertoires were generated with immunoSEQ multiplex PCR, while TCRdb's copy carries only in-frame clones and drops some. The table has 29,000 or so clones, about 70% seen once. The sample in question was PBMCs, obtained after 36 months of ibrutinib treatment. The receptors come from a human donor with chronic lymphocytic leukemia.

This chain uses TRBV29-1 with TRBJ2-2; D perhaps matches TRBD2 (6 bases). CDR1 is SQVTM, CDR2 ANQGSEA, per germline. V shed 3 bases and J shed 6 bases, with 17 bases lying between them. The CDR3 has 15 residues. CDR3 region: CSVDGGRGDAGELFF. In DNA, the CDR3 is TGCAGCGTTGACGGGGGACGTGGGGATGCCGGGGAGCTGTTTTTT.

This clone has just one count. V is TRBV11-2 and J is TRBJ2-1; D may correspond to TRBD1 or TRBD2 (6 bases each). Germline V gene sequence: CDR1 SGHAT, CDR2 FQNNGV. V lost 6 bases to trimming and J lost 6 bases, with 18 bases between them. The CDR3 is 15 amino acids. This chain's CDR3 is CASRGVVGGRNEQFF. The CDR3 DNA is TGTGCCAGCAGAGGCGTGGTAGGGGGGCGCAATGAGCAGTTCTTC.

This clone showed up just a few times. The chain joins TRBV5-6 to TRBJ1-5; unclear D gene. Per the germline V gene, CDR1 is SGHDT and CDR2 is YYEEEE. Deletions cut 0 bases from V and 5 bases from J, with 6 bases between. The CDR3 length is 13 residues. This CDR3 is CASSLGTYQPQHF. In DNA form, the CDR3 reads TGTGCCAGCAGCTTGGGGACCTATCAGCCCCAGCATTTT.

As DNA, the CDR3 is TGTGCCAGCAGCTTCAGGACTAGGTCCGCAGAGACCCAGTACTTC. Its translation is CASSFRTRSAETQYF. This chain uses TRBV7-8 with TRBJ2-5; 7 bases fit TRBD2. The germline gives CDR1 SGHVS, CDR2 FQNEAQ. Germline trimming cut 3 bases from V and 4 bases from J; bases unmatched to any gene: 8. This CDR3 has 15 residues.

The CDR3: CASIPPGQGSNQPQHF. The CDR3 region has the DNA TGTGCCAGTATCCCCCCGGGACAGGGTAGCAATCAGCCCCAGCATTTT. This sequence joins TRBV19 and TRBJ1-5; 9 bases fit TRBD1. The CDR3 loop spans 16 amino acids. From germline, CDR1 is LNHDA and CDR2 SQIVND (reference sequence). Trimming removed 7 bases from V and 0 bases from J; junction bases left unmatched: 7.